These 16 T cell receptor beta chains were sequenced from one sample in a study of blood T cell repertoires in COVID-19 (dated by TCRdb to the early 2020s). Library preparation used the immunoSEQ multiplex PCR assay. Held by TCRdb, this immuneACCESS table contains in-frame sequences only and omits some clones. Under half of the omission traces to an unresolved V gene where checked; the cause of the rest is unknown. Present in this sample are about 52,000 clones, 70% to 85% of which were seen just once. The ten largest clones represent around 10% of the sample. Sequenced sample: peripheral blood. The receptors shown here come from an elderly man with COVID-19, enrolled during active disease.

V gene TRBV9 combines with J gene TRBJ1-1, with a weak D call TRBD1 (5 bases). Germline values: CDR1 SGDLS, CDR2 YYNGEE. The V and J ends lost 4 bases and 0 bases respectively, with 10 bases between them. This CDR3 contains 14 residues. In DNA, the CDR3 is TGTGCCAGCAGCTCTCTAGGGGTGAACACTGAAGCTTTCTTT. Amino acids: CASSSLGVNTEAFF.

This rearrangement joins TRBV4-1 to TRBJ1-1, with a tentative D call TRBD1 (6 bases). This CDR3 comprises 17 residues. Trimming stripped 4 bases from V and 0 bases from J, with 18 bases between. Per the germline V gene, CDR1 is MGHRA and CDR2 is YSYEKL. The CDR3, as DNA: TGCGCCAGCAGCCCGCAATCCCTTTACAGGGTGAACACTGAAGCTTTCTTT. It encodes CASSPQSLYRVNTEAFF.

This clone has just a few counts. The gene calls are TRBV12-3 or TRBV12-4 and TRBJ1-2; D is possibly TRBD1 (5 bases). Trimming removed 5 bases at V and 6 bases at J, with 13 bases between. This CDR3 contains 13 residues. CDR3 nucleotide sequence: TGTGCCAGCAGTCCGGGACCGGGGGATGGCTACACCTTC. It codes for CASSPGPGDGYTF.

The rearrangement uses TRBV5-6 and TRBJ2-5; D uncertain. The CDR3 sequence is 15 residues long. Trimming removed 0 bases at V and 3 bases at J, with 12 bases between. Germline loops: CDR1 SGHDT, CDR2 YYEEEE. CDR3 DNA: TGTGCCAGCAGCTTGGTGTCCCTTCAGGAAGAGACCCAGTACTTC. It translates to CASSLVSLQEETQYF.

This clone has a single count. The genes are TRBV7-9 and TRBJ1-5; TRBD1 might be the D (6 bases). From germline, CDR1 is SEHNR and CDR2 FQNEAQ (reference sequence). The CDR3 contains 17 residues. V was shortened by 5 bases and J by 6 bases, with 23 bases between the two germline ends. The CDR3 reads CASSRVQSGAIGQPQHF. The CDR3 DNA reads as TGTGCCAGCAGCCGAGTCCAGTCAGGGGCGATTGGTCAGCCCCAGCATTTT.

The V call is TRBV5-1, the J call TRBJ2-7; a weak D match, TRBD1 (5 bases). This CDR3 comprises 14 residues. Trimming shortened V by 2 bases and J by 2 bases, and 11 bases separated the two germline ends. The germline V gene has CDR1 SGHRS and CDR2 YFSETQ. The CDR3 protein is CASSFTQGPYEQYF. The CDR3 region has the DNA TGCGCCAGCAGCTTTACGCAGGGCCCCTACGAGCAGTACTTC.

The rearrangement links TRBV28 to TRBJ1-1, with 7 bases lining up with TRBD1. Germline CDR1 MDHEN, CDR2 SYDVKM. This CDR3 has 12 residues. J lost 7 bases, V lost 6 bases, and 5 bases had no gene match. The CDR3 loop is CASSRGTVEAFF. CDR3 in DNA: TGTGCCAGCAGCCGGGGGACAGTTGAAGCTTTCTTT.

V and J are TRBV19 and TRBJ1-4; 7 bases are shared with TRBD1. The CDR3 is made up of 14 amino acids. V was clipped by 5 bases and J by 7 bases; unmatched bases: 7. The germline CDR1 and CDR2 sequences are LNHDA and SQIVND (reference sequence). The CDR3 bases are TGTGCCAGTAGTCCCAGGGGGGTTACTGAAAAACTGTTTTTT. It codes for CASSPRGVTEKLFF.

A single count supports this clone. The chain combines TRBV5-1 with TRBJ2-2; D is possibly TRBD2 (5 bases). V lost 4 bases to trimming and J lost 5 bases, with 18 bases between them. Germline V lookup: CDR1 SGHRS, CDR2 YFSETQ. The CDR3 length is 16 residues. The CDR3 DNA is TGCGCCAGCAGCGGGATAATCGGTCCGGGAACCGGGGAGCTGTTTTTT. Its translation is CASSGIIGPGTGELFF. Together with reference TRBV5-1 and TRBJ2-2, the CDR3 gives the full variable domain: KAGVTQTPRYLIKTRGQQVTLSCSPISGHRSVSWYQQTPGQGLQFLFEYFSETQRNKGNFPGRFSGRQFSNSRSEMNVSTLELGDSALYLCASSGIIGPGTGELFFGEGSRLTVL.

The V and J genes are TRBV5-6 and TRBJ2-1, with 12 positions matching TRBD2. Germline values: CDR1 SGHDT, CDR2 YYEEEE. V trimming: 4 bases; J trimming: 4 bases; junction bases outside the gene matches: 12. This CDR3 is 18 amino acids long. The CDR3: CASSTTTSGGIWYNEQFF. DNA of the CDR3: TGTGCCAGCAGCACTACTACTAGCGGGGGGATTTGGTACAATGAGCAGTTCTTC.

CDR3 sequence (DNA): TGCGCCAGCAGCCAACGGGGATTTCAAGCTGTCGAGACCCAGTACTTC. It yields the protein CASSQRGFQAVETQYF. The gene calls are TRBV4-3 and TRBJ2-5; possibly TRBD2 for D (5 bases). With 2 bases removed from V and 5 bases from J, the gap between germline ends came to 18 bases. CDR1 LGHNA and CDR2 YSLEER come from the germline V gene. CDR3 size: 16 residues.

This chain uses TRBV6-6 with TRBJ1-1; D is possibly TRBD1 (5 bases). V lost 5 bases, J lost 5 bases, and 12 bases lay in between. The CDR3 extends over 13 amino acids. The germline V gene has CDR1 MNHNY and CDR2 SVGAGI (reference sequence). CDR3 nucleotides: TGTGCCAGCAGTAGGGGAAGGGATACTGAAGCTTTCTTT. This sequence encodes CASSRGRDTEAFF.

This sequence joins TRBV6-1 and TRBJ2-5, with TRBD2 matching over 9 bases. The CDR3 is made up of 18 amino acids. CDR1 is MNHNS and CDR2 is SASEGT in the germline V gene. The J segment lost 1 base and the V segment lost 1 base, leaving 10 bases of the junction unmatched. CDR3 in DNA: TGTGCCAGCAGTGAAGGGACCTACAGCGGGGGGATCCAAGAGACCCAGTACTTC. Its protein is CASSEGTYSGGIQETQYF.

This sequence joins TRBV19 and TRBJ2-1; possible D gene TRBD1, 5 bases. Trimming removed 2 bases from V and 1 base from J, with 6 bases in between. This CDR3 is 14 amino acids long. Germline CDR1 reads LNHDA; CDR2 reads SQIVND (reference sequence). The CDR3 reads CASSIQGSYNEQFF. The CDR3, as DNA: TGTGCCAGTAGTATACAGGGTTCCTACAATGAGCAGTTCTTC.

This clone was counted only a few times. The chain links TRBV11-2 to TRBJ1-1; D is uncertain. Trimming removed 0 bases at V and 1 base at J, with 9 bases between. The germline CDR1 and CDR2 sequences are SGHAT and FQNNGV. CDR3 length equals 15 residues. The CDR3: CASSLDNGANTEAFF. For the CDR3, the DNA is TGTGCCAGCAGCTTAGATAACGGAGCGAACACTGAAGCTTTCTTT.

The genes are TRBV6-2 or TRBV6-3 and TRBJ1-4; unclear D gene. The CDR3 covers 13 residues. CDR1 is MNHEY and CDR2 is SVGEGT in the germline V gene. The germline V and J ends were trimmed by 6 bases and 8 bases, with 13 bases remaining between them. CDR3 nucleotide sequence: TGTGCCAGCAGCCCACCCGTCGGGGAAAAACTGTTTTTT. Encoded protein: CASSPPVGEKLFF.